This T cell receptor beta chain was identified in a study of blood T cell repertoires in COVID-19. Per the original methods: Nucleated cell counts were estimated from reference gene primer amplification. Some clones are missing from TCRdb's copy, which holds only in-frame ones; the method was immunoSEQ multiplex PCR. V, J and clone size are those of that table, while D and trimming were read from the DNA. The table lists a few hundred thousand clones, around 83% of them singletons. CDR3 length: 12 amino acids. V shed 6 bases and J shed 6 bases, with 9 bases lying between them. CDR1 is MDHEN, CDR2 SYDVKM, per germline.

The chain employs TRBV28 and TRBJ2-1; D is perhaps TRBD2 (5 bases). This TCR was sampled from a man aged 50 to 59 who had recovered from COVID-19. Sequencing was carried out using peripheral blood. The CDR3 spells CASRISVNEQFF. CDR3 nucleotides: TGTGCCAGCAGGATTAGCGTCAATGAGCAGTTCTTC.